Shown below are 9 T cell receptor beta chains from a single sample sequenced in a study of blood T cells in healthy people across ages. Primed by a sample-barcoded 5' primer and a J-beta primer mix, a second PCR proceeded for about 7 to 12 cycles. TCRdb ran MiXCR on the 5' RACE reads and lists one entry per CDR3 protein. The sample lists hundreds of thousands of distinct CDR3 sequences; about 42% were seen once. Sequences were obtained from blood. Receptor source: a man aged 80 or over in good health.

This clonotype was detected a few times. This chain connects TRBV3-1 to TRBJ1-4; D possibly corresponds to TRBD1 (5 bases). The CDR3 contains 15 residues. With 7 bases removed from V and 4 bases from J, the gap between germline ends came to 16 bases. From germline, CDR1 is LGHDT and CDR2 YNNKEL (reference sequence). The CDR3 nucleotides read TGTGCCAGCACCTCAAGGGGAGGGATTAATGAAAAACTGTTTTTT. It yields the protein CASTSRGGINEKLFF.

This chain joins TRBV15 and TRBJ1-4; no reliable D call. V gave up 3 bases and J gave up 4 bases, with 12 bases separating them. The CDR3 has 15 amino acids. Germline V gives CDR1 LNHNV, CDR2 YYDKDF (reference sequence). CDR3 loop: CATSRARNLNEKLFF. CDR3 nucleotide sequence: TGTGCCACCAGCAGGGCTCGCAATCTTAATGAAAAACTGTTTTTT.

The genes are TRBV11-3 and TRBJ2-3; D is perhaps TRBD1 (6 bases). This CDR3 has 16 amino acids. Looked up from germline, CDR1 is SGHNT and CDR2 is YENEEA. V lost 4 bases to trimming and J lost 0 bases, with 14 bases between them. This chain's CDR3 is CASSSGQTSSTDTQYF. CDR3 in DNA: TGTGCCAGCAGCTCCGGACAGACCTCTAGCACAGATACGCAGTATTTT.

V gene TRBV10-3 combines with J gene TRBJ2-3, with 8 bases aligning to TRBD2. V gave up 4 bases and J gave up 1 base; unmatched junction bases: 7. The CDR3 totals 16 residues. From germline, CDR1 is ENHRY and CDR2 SYGVKD. The CDR3 loop is CAISVLAGGGTDTQYF. CDR3 coding DNA: TGTGCCATCAGTGTCTTGGCGGGAGGCGGCACAGATACGCAGTATTTT.

This clonotype was counted a few times. J is TRBJ2-2 and V is TRBV12-3 or TRBV12-4; 10 bases match TRBD2. The CDR3 spans 16 residues. V shed 3 bases and J 4 bases; nucleotides not matched to a gene: 5. The CDR3 is CASSLLAGDATGELFF. In DNA form, the CDR3 reads TGTGCCAGCAGTTTGCTAGCGGGGGATGCCACCGGGGAGCTGTTTTTT.

This clonotype has only a few counts. The chain recombines TRBV5-4 with TRBJ1-2; 8 bases map to TRBD1. V trimming: 4 bases; J trimming: 5 bases; junction bases outside the gene matches: 7. This CDR3 has 14 residues. Germline V gene sequence: CDR1 SGHNT, CDR2 YYREEE (reference sequence). Here the CDR3 DNA reads TGTGCCAGCAGCGCAGGGGGCGCGGAGTATGGCTACACCTTC. Translating it yields CASSAGGAEYGYTF.

This clonotype was observed a handful of times. This rearrangement joins TRBV4-1 to TRBJ2-1, with 7 bases that match TRBD2. Germline CDR1 MGHRA, CDR2 YSYEKL. J was trimmed by 1 base and V by 2 bases; bases with no gene match: 5. The CDR3 has 16 amino acids. The CDR3 coding sequence is TGCGCCAGCAGCCAACTAGCGGACTTTTCCTACAATGAGCAGTTCTTC. Translation gives CASSQLADFSYNEQFF.

This rearrangement joins TRBV6-1 to TRBJ2-5; 11 bases are a match to TRBD2. From germline, CDR1 is MNHNS and CDR2 SASEGT. V shed 5 bases and J 4 bases; nucleotides not matched to a gene: 15. The length of the CDR3 is 18 residues. CDR3 region: CASSPGVLAGEVRETQYF. The CDR3 bases are TGTGCCAGCAGTCCTGGGGTACTAGCGGGAGAGGTGAGAGAGACCCAGTACTTC.

The chain is built from TRBV2 and TRBJ2-3; D could derive from TRBD1 or TRBD2 (5 bases each). This CDR3 contains 15 residues. CDR1 is SNHLY and CDR2 is FYNNEI in the germline V gene. The V end lost 6 bases, the J end lost 0 bases, and 13 bases lay between the germline ends. CDR3 nucleotide sequence: TGTGCCAGCAGAAACCGGGACCAAAGCACAGATACGCAGTATTTT. Residues: CASRNRDQSTDTQYF.